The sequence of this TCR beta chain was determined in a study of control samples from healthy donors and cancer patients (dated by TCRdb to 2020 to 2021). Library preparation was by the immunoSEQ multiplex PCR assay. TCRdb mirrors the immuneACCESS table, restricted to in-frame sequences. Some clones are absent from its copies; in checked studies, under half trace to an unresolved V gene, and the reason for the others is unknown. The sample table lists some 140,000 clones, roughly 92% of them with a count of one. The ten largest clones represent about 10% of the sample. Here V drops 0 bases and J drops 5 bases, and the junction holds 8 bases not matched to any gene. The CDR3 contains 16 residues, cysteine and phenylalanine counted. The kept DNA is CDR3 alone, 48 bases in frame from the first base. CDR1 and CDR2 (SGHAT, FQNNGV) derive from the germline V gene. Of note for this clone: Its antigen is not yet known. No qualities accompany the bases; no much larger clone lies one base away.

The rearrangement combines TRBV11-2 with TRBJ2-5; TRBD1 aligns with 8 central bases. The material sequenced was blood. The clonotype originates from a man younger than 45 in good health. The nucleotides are TGTGCCAGCAGCTTAGAGCCGGCAGGGGGCGCGGAGACCCAGTACTTC. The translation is CASSLEPAGGAETQYF.